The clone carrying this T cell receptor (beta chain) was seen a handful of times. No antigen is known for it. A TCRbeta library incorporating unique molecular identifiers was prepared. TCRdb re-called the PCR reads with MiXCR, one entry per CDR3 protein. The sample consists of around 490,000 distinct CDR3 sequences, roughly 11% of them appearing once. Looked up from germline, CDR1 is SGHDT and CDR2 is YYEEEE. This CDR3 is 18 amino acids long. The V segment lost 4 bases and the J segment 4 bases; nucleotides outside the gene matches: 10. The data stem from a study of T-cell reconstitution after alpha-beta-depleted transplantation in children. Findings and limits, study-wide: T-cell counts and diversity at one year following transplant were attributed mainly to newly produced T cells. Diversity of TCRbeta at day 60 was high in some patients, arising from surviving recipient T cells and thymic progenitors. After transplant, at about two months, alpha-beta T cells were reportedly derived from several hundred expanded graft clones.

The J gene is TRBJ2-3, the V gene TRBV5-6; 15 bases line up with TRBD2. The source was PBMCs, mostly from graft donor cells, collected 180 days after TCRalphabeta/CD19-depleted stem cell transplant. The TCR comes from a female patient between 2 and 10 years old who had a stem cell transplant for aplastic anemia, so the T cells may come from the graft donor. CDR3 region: CASSAGLAGGPVADTQYF. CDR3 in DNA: TGTGCCAGCAGCGCCGGACTAGCGGGGGGGCCAGTCGCAGATACGCAGTATTTT.